The sample holds a few counts of the clone carrying this TCR beta chain. Its antigen is currently unknown. V was shortened by 0 bases and J by 5 bases, with 14 bases between the two germline ends. The CDR3 is 15 residues long. Germline V gene lookup returns CDR1 SGHRS and CDR2 YFSETQ. The record originates from a study of T-cell reconstitution after alpha-beta-depleted transplantation in children. Broader study findings: From surviving recipient T cells and thymic progenitors came the high day-60 TCRbeta diversity observed in some patients. T-cell numbers and diversity one year post-transplant derived largely from freshly generated T cells. At around two months after transplant, the alpha-beta T cells were reportedly derived from several hundred expanded clones that came from non-depleted graft cells.

This sample's TCRbeta library carried unique molecular identifier barcodes. TCRdb fed the PCR reads into MiXCR, producing one record per CDR3 protein. The sample carries fewer than 350,000 distinct CDR3 sequences, less than 9.5% recorded once. This sequence was found in a female patient between 2 and 15 years old who had a stem cell transplant for Fanconi anemia, so the T cells may come from the graft donor. This sample comprised peripheral blood, obtained 360 days after TCRalphabeta/CD19-depleted stem cell transplant. This chain uses TRBV5-1 with TRBJ2-5, with D perhaps being TRBD1 or TRBD2 (5 bases each). CDR3 DNA sequence: TGCGCCAGCAGCTTGGGGGACCCAGGCTTGGAGACCCAGTACTTC. This sequence encodes CASSLGDPGLETQYF.